This T cell receptor beta chain was captured by sequencing in a study of T cell clonotyping in hematopoietic cell transplantation. The study, taken as a whole, reports: Broader posttransplant TCR repertoire diversity was predicted by graft donor and pretransplant recipient Inverse Simpson Index values. No sorting was done, leaving CD4 and CD8 contributions mixed. Recipient TCR diversity dropped after transplant; expanded clonotypes rose from day 30 to 180.

The CDR3 totals 12 residues. Trimming left V 5 bases short and J 5 bases short, with 9 bases between. The germline V gene has CDR1 SNHLY and CDR2 FYNNEI. This table comes from immunoSEQ multiplex PCR, and its TCRdb copy is limited to in-frame clones, with some not included. This sample has roughly 28,000 clones, with 90% to 95% found just once. Sample time point: recipient sample about 28 days before transplant, after cytoreduction. Blood collection times were about day -28 and days 30, 100, 180 posttransplant. In regard to this clone: Its antigen is unidentified.

The chain links TRBV2 to TRBJ2-5, with TRBD1 as a possible D gene (6 bases). Sequences were derived from peripheral blood mononuclear cells, sampled before stem cell transplant. This receptor was taken from a man aged 45-60 years with acute myeloid leukemia. Some clones in this sample may be carry-over from other donors' samples. This CDR3 is CASSTGRETQYF. DNA for the CDR3: TGTGCCAGCAGTACAGGGCGGGAGACCCAGTACTTC.